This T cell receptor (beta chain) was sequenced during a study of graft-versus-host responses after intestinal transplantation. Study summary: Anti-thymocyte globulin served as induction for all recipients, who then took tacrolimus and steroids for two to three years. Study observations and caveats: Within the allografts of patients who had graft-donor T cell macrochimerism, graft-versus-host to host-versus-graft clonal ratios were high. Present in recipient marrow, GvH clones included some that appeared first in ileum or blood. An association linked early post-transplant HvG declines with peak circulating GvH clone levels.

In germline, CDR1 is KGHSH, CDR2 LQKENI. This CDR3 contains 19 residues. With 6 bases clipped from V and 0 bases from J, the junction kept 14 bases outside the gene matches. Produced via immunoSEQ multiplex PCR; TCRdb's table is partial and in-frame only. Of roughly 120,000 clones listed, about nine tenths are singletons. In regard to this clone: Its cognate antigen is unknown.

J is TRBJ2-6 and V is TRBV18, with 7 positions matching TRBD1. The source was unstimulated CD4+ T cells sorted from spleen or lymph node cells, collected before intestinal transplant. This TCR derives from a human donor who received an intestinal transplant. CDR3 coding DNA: TGTGCCAGCTCGTCCACCACAGGGGCTCAGAGCTCTGGGGCCAACGTCCTGACTTTC. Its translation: CASSSTTGAQSSGANVLTF.